This section outlines one T cell receptor beta chain sequence together with its context. Its antigen is still unknown. The PCR employed 60 Vbeta primers together with 13 Jbeta primers. TCRdb's table, derived via immunoSEQ multiplex PCR, lists solely in-frame clones and lacks some. The table lists around 200,000 clones, roughly 68% of them singletons. CDR3 length: 15 residues. Germline V gene sequence: CDR1 SGHAT, CDR2 FQNNGV. V was pared by 1 base and J by 4 bases, with 12 bases between. The data derive from a study of cytomegalovirus exposure and HLA in healthy donors. Study findings and constraints: The classifier was said to identify cytomegalovirus status with high specificity and sensitivity.

Sequenced input: PBMCs. The rearrangement uses TRBV11-2 and TRBJ2-3; possibly TRBD2 for D (6 bases). This TCR was sampled from a man aged 40-50 years in good health and CMV-seropositive. The CDR3 sequence is CASSLGEAAPDTQYF. In DNA, the CDR3 is TGTGCCAGCAGCTTAGGGGAGGCAGCCCCAGATACGCAGTATTTT.